Here is one T cell receptor beta chain with its context. Its antigen remains undetermined. The record has no base qualities; no much larger clone is one base away. The data are from a study of neoadjuvant nivolumab and ipilimumab in lung cancer (dated by TCRdb to the early 2020s). Regarding the complete study: In the NEOSTAR trial, nivolumab was administered intravenously at 3 mg/kg on days 1, 15 and 29, and the combination arm also received ipilimumab 1 mg/kg on day 1 only. The primary endpoint of the trial was the rate of major pathologic response (MPR) in the intention-to-treat population of each study arm. The study compared TCR repertoires in pretherapy (baseline) peripheral blood with TCR repertoires in tumors resected at surgery following neoadjuvant immune checkpoint blockade. The trial treated just under 45 patients with operable NSCLC: some 23 were randomized to nivolumab monotherapy and 21 to nivolumab plus ipilimumab. Matched pretherapy and resected tumor pairs were analyzed for seven patients: four treated with nivolumab and three with nivolumab plus ipilimumab. On the study overall, not on this receptor specifically: No significant correlation was found between TCR clonality and pathologic tumor regression, and only one major-pathologic-response sample was available for the clonality analysis. Compared with tumor-adjacent uninvolved lung, resected tumors had greater TCR richness and clonality, and increases showed up in more of the dual-therapy-treated tumors. A small number of samples underwent TCR sequencing. From pretherapy to surgery, tumor T-cell richness and clonality increased in three of three dual-therapy tumors but in only two of four nivolumab-treated tumors. A positive correlation was observed between pretherapy blood TCR richness and richness in tumors resected after neoadjuvant therapy (Spearman R ~ 0.8).

V is shortened by 5 bases, J by 5 bases, and the region joining them spans 18 bases. The CDR3 spans 15 residues, from the cysteine through the phenylalanine. The sequence is cut down to CDR3 DNA, 45 bases in frame from base 1. The CDR1 and CDR2 encoded by the germline V gene (reference sequence) are MNHEY and SMNVEV. The time point label of this sample denotes: pretherapy, before neoadjuvant immune checkpoint inhibitors. The samples were taken from NEOSTAR, a phase 2 randomized trial in operable NSCLC that tested neoadjuvant nivolumab or nivolumab plus ipilimumab, followed by surgery. Receptor amplification or capture employed the immunoSEQ multiplex PCR assay. Processing in the source paper ran as follows. Repertoires were summarized by richness and clonality, and significantly expanded and contracted clones were identified between pre- and post-therapy samples. Drawn from immuneACCESS, this table holds only the in-frame rearrangements with V and J called that TCRdb kept. Clones are partly lost; checked studies trace under half to an unresolved V gene and leave the rest unexplained. The V and J calls and clone size were taken over from that table, and D and trimming were inferred from the DNA. The sample table holds some 27,000 clones, of which approximately 80% were seen once. The ten most abundant clones make up 5.5% to 7.5% of the sample.

This TCR was recovered from an adult with non-small cell lung cancer. Specimen: peripheral blood, collected before neoadjuvant nivolumab, alone or with ipilimumab. Recombination connected TRBV27 to TRBJ1-2; no confident D gene assignment can be made. The CDR3 protein: CASSGWAGNYYGYTF. The nucleotide sequence reads as follows: TGTGCCAGCAGTGGGTGGGCCGGCAACTATTATGGCTACACCTTC.